A selection of T cell receptor beta chains follows, all from one sample in a study of resident and recirculating memory T cells in vitiligo. The repertoire was sequenced with immunoSEQ multiplex PCR; TCRdb's copy has only in-frame clones and lacks some. The sample has roughly 80,000 clones; 92% are singletons. Material for sequencing was blood. All receptors come from a male donor with vitiligo. The conserved cysteine and the conserved F or W are not part of the CDR3 here.

v_gene: TRBV11-3
j_gene: TRBJ2-7
CDR3aa: ASSLVSVRSYEQY

v_gene: TRBV28
j_gene: TRBJ2-4
CDR3aa: ASSPLAGAGGKNIQY

v_gene: TRBV21-1
j_gene: TRBJ1-1
CDR3aa: ASSNRGFNTEAF

v_gene: TRBV11-3
j_gene: TRBJ1-2
CDR3aa: ASSLGPAPNYGYT

v_gene: TRBV5-1
j_gene: TRBJ2-5
CDR3aa: ASSFGLQGAPGGTQY

v_gene: TRBV5-4
j_gene: TRBJ2-7
CDR3aa: ASSFTGNYEQY

v_gene: TRBV11-2
j_gene: TRBJ2-6
CDR3aa: ASSQGQVNSGANVLT

v_gene: TRBV27
j_gene: TRBJ2-5
CDR3aa: ASRKPGQGRKETQY

v_gene: TRBV6-5
j_gene: TRBJ2-7
CDR3aa: ASSYLSGTGGDEQY

v_gene: TRBV4-2
j_gene: TRBJ1-1
CDR3aa: ASSQEGQMNTEAF

v_gene: TRBV7-8
j_gene: TRBJ2-7
CDR3aa: ASSFPTSGTEQY

v_gene: TRBV7-3
j_gene: TRBJ2-1
CDR3aa: ASSRTSGAYNEQF

v_gene: TRBV5-6
j_gene: TRBJ1-2
CDR3aa: ASSLGRYSSNYGYT

v_gene: TRBV10-3
j_gene: TRBJ2-3
CDR3aa: AISGRRDTDTQY

v_gene: TRBV7-6
j_gene: TRBJ1-5
CDR3aa: ASSFSTGGFHQPQH